In its sample, the clone carrying this T cell receptor (beta chain) was seen a few times. Germline V gene sequence: CDR1 SGHVS, CDR2 FQNEAQ. The CDR3 spans 14 residues. V gave up 5 bases and J gave up 7 bases; unmatched junction bases: 10. Per the authors' pipeline: Estimation of nucleated cell counts relied on the amplification of reference gene primers. Assay: immunoSEQ multiplex PCR; the TCRdb copy retains only in-frame clones and omits some. V and J calls and clone size are copied from that table; D and trimming were computed from the DNA. Here the sample spans about 100,000 clones, about 85% being singletons. This entry is derived from a study of blood T cell repertoires in COVID-19. About the study: COVID-19 samples collected from the United States, Italy and Spain covered acute and convalescent phases. T cells, B-cell-depleted T cells, or PBMCs supplied cDNA or gDNA.

The receptor was derived from a man aged 45-65 years with active COVID-19. V is TRBV7-8 and J is TRBJ1-2, with 7 positions matching TRBD1. The sample was peripheral blood. In nucleotides, the CDR3 is TGTGCCAGCAGCCCAGGTGCAGGGGGAGGTGGCTACACCTTC. It specifies CASSPGAGGGGYTF.